What follows is one T cell receptor (beta chain) and its context. The antigen this receptor binds is unknown. No quality values exist for individual bases; no much larger clone is one base distant. This sample is part of a study of cytomegalovirus exposure and HLA in healthy donors (dated by TCRdb to the late 2010s). Background on the whole study: In an earlier analysis of roughly 500 of the donors, 250 to 300 Gb of sequence data and 100 million or so unique TCR beta sequences from roughly 180 million T cells were reported. An early release covering roughly 580 HLA-typed donors comprised 250 to 350 gigabases of sequencing data and about 90 million unique TCR sequences. Of the roughly 420 genotyped donors, less than 90% were placed in the genetic ancestry cluster associated with self-reported Caucasian donors. The aim of the study was to test whether cataloging public T cell receptors could identify signatures of past pathogen exposure. The study used immunosequencing to profile the T cell repertoires of approximately 690 subjects and linked those repertoires to cytomegalovirus serostatus. A separate validation cohort of roughly 130 different subjects was used in addition to the roughly 700-subject first cohort. The study combined high-throughput TCR immunosequencing, statistical association of individual TCRs with disease status, and machine learning to predict cytomegalovirus infection status. In a later analysis, previously published TCR beta repertoires from 666 donors were re-analyzed and high-resolution HLA genotyping was added so that TCR occurrence patterns could be studied. The later analysis used no new phenotypic data to find candidate immune exposures, relying instead on TCR beta sequences and their occurrence across donors. An earlier analysis of around 580 of the donors used high-throughput TCR beta sequencing to judge whether each TCR beta V gene segment behaved as functional or pseudogenic. Donor age, sex, ethnicity and CMV serostatus were compiled alongside the repertoire data. In a later genetic analysis, genome-wide SNP genotypes for about 55% of the 666 donors were used, and that subset was treated as a discovery cohort. All discovery cohort repertoires had been generated on a single sequencing platform. Class I and class II HLA loci were covered by the typing at four-digit resolution. The number of typed donors differed by locus: roughly 620-640 for A, B, C, DRB1 and DQB1; some 540 for DQA1; 600 to 610 for DPA1; and approximately 450 for DPB1. Several DR-DQ haplotypes were handled as single units for association and clustering because linkage in the cohort was strong. On average, around 240,000 unique TCR beta nucleotide sequences were sequenced per donor among a few hundred genotyped donors of the cohort, with roughly 19% of those sequences being non-productive.

The cohort was made up of several hundred healthy bone marrow donors. Cohort members were all nominally healthy when sampled, although unrecorded immune exposures were likely present. The donor tested CMV seronegative, placing the donor among the approximately 360 seronegative members of the cohort. A peripheral blood sample was provided by each donor, and peripheral blood mononuclear cells were used for TCR beta sequencing. Genomic DNA was extracted from the blood cell samples with the Qiagen DNeasy Blood Extraction Kit. The cysteine opens and the phenylalanine closes a CDR3 of 13 amino acids. Only CDR3 DNA remains: 39 bases, in frame from the first base. Sequences LNHDA (CDR1) and SQIVND (CDR2) are obtained from the germline V gene (reference sequence). Trimming takes 6 bases from V and 0 bases from J, and the germline ends sit 8 bases apart. The library was generated by the immunoSEQ multiplex PCR assay. For the multiplex PCR, a mixture combining 60 forward primers for TCR Vbeta segments and 13 reverse primers for TCR Jbeta segments was used. The CDR3 region of rearranged TCR beta genes was amplified from genomic DNA by a multiplex PCR assay. Amplified TCR beta libraries were sequenced as 87-base-pair reads on the Illumina HiSeq System. Per the original workflow: In a later analysis, 77 million or so unique TCR beta chains were counted across the approximately 640 repertoires, and roughly 11 million of these chains were shared by at least two donors. Raw reads were error-corrected and collapsed into unique sequences with a nearest-neighbor algorithm that merged closely related sequences to remove PCR and sequencing errors. To assign V, D and J gene segments, CDR3 sequences were aligned to IMGT reference sequences. For a sequence to be retained, a match of at least six nucleotides was required to both a V gene segment and a J gene segment. A rearrangement counted as productive if the CDR3 had no stop codons and remained in frame with V and J, and every other rearrangement counted as non-productive. Following IMGT convention, CDR3 was defined as the stretch from the second conserved V-encoded cysteine to the conserved J-encoded phenylalanine. In an earlier analysis of more than 550 of the donors, sequences lacking an unambiguous match to a single V gene segment were excluded. An earlier analysis of 500 to 700 of the donors classified V segments as functional when productive rearrangements were above 56.7% and as segregating when the standard deviation between donors was above 5%. A statistical classification framework was built for diagnosing cytomegalovirus status from the catalog of TCR beta chain sequences. In a later analysis, TCR nucleotide sequences were compared against IMGT/GENE-DB human TR gene sequences so that V and J genes could be assigned. A later analysis assigned CDR3 sequences and most-parsimonious VDJ recombination scenarios with the TCRdist pipeline. A later analysis defined each TCR beta chain by its CDR3 amino acid sequence plus V-gene family, and excluded reads lacking a unique V-gene family. A later analysis removed 550 to 650 highly shared, low-generation-probability nucleotide sequences to deal with suspected cross-contamination and a sequencing artifact. In a later analysis, a clonal expansion index was calculated for each public chain from normalized within-repertoire ranks of inferred template counts. In a later analysis, generation probabilities were computed with a VDJ recombination model fitted to out-of-frame rearrangements, and the resulting probabilities were checked against IGoR. In a later analysis, hypergeometric tests were used to score TCR-TCR, TCR-HLA and TCR-CMV co-occurrence, with a repertoire-size bias correction applied to TCR pairs. In a later analysis, false discovery rates were estimated by permuting HLA or CMV assignments 20 times. A later analysis grouped co-occurring TCRs with DBSCAN, adding TCRdist sequence similarity when clustering within HLA-allele-positive subsets. Repertoires with fewer than 30,000 or more than 120,000 public chains, plus five repertoires with anomalous nucleotide sharing, were excluded from co-occurrence clustering. The source is immuneACCESS, and TCRdb retained only in-frame sequences with V and J called. Part of the clones is not carried over; for the studies checked, unresolved V genes explain less than half of this, and the remainder is unexplained. The V and J calls and the clone size are those of that table, but D and trimming were determined from the DNA. A total of about 170,000 clones appear in this sample, approximately 79% of them only once. The ten top clones hold under 3% of the sample.

General findings and caveats noted by the study authors: Most CMV-associated TCR beta chains appeared to be HLA-restricted in a later analysis, and the HLA associations seemed to be driven largely by CMV exposure. A later genetic analysis reported fewer N-insertions in productive TCRs among donors in an Asian-associated ancestry cluster than the roughly 700-donor mean. Assigning TCR associations to individual alleles was difficult when HLA alleles, especially DR and DQ, strongly co-occurred. A later analysis associated 15,000 to 20,000 TCR beta sequences with specific HLA alleles at a false discovery rate of 0.05. A cluster of highly shared sequence variants was judged likely to represent a technical artifact of the sequencing pipeline. Seventeen rarely observed V segments, including chromosome 9 orphons, were excluded from the earlier analysis of a few hundred of the donors because counts were too low. Correlated functional status among segregating V segments might reflect linkage disequilibrium, but an unknown experimental factor could not be ruled out. The classifier was reported to diagnose cytomegalovirus status with high specificity and sensitivity in both the original cohort and the validation cohort. While some public TCRs were present in many individuals, most TCR sequences turned up only very rarely across donors. The presence/absence analyses assumed that sequencing depth was roughly uniform across donors, and that assumption may not be true. A later analysis found that HLA-associated TCR beta chains were more clonally expanded and had lower generation probabilities than equally common non-associated chains. An association between a missense DCLRE1C variant and V-gene and J-gene trimming of TCR beta chains was found in a later genetic analysis and replicated in an independent cohort. The 87-base-pair reads could not distinguish some IMGT-functional V segments, including TRBV6-2 and TRBV6-3, so those segments were excluded. In a later analysis, the rate of TCR association differed among HLA loci, with DRB1 alleles having the most associated TCRs and HLA-C alleles having the fewest. In vitro tests confirmed that a few of the cytomegalovirus-associated TCR beta chains recognize cytomegalovirus antigens. In this cohort, only TCR beta chains were sequenced, and detectable features were limited by the absence of alpha or paired-chain data. The authors suggested that the approach could potentially be generalized to other disease states and immunological phenotypes. According to a later analysis, parvovirus B19, influenza, CMV and Epstein-Barr virus appeared linked to several top co-occurrence clusters. A further reported finding was that TCR beta sequences accurately predicted the HLA-A and HLA-B alleles for most subjects in the first cohort. The only immune exposure information available for the cohort was CMV serostatus. Because HLA typing was unavailable for some donors at each locus, only the typed subset was used in association tests. In an earlier analysis of about 600 of the donors, most TCR beta V segments appeared in productive rearrangements about 87% or about 30% of the time, broadly matching IMGT annotations. The study gave a list of about 160 TCR beta chains associated with cytomegalovirus.

This receptor chain uses TRBV19 and TRBJ1-2; tentative D gene TRBD1, with 5 bases matching. Sequenced sample: PBMCs. The clonotype comes from a male donor in good health and CMV-seronegative. The CDR3 reads as follows: CASSETANYGYTF. The DNA sequence reads TGTGCCAGTAGCGAGACAGCTAACTATGGCTACACCTTC.